This entry lists 27 T cell receptor beta chains sequenced from one sample in a study of blood T cell repertoires in COVID-19. Assay: immunoSEQ multiplex PCR; the TCRdb copy retains only in-frame clones and omits some. This sample yields some 96,000 clones, of which roughly nine tenths are seen a single time; about 6.9% belongs to the top ten. What was sequenced was peripheral blood. These receptors were collected from a man in his thirties or forties in a cohort sampled during active COVID-19.

This clone was counted a few times. This sample also contains other DNA sequences that code for the same CDR3. The V call is TRBV18, the J call TRBJ1-5; 9 bases are a match to TRBD1. The J segment lost 4 bases and the V segment lost 6 bases, leaving 7 bases of the junction unmatched. The CDR3 is made up of 15 amino acids. Germline CDR1 KGHSH, CDR2 LQKENI. The CDR3 bases are TGTGCCAGCTCCCCCGACAGGGGGGGAAATCAGCCCCAGCATTTT. It yields the protein CASSPDRGGNQPQHF.

J is TRBJ1-1 and V is TRBV30, with unresolved D. Trimming removed 0 bases from V and 1 base from J, with 15 bases in between. Germline V gives CDR1 GTSNPN, CDR2 SVGIG (reference sequence). The CDR3 is 16 residues long. CDR3 protein: CAWSVKAFEGNTEAFF. CDR3 sequence (DNA): TGTGCCTGGAGTGTTAAGGCTTTCGAGGGGAACACTGAAGCTTTCTTT.

The rearrangement links TRBV10-3 to TRBJ2-5; 7 bases are a match to TRBD2. V was clipped by 4 bases and J by 0 bases; unmatched bases: 8. CDR3 length: 16 amino acids. The V gene's germline CDR1 is ENHRY and CDR2 SYGVKD. CDR3 protein: CAISVSGTTYQETQYF. CDR3 bases: TGTGCCATCAGTGTATCCGGGACTACGTACCAAGAGACCCAGTACTTC.

A few counts support this clone. J is TRBJ1-5 and V is TRBV5-6; TRBD1 agrees at 11 bases. The CDR3 runs to 14 residues. V gave up 4 bases and J gave up 9 bases; unmatched junction bases: 6. The germline CDR1 and CDR2 sequences are SGHDT and YYEEEE. The CDR3 DNA is TGTGCCAGCAGCCGGAGGGACAGGGGGTGGCCCCAGCATTTT. Translating gives CASSRRDRGWPQHF.

The gene calls are TRBV2 and TRBJ2-3; possible D gene TRBD1, 6 bases. The CDR3 contains 14 residues. The germline V gene has CDR1 SNHLY and CDR2 FYNNEI. The V and J ends lost 4 bases and 9 bases respectively, with 17 bases between them. In nucleotides, the CDR3 is TGTGCCAGCAGTGGTCAGGGGAGTCTGAGGACGCAGTATTTT. Residues: CASSGQGSLRTQYF.

This clone turned up a few times. The rearrangement joins TRBV5-1 to TRBJ2-1; 13 bases match TRBD2. Germline lookup yields CDR1 SGHRS and CDR2 YFSETQ. The V gene end was trimmed by 4 bases and the J gene end by 5 bases; junction bases not matched to a gene: 6. The CDR3 is 16 residues long. The CDR3 sequence: CASSPGGLAGNNEQFF. The CDR3 DNA reads TGCGCCAGCAGCCCAGGGGGACTAGCGGGGAACAATGAGCAGTTCTTC.

The chain couples TRBV27 to TRBJ2-5; 9 bases match TRBD2. The V segment lost 5 bases and the J segment 2 bases; nucleotides outside the gene matches: 12. Germline V gene data show CDR1 as MNHEY and CDR2 as SMNVEV (reference sequence). The CDR3 loop spans 17 amino acids. The CDR3, as DNA: TGTGCCAGCAGTCCGGCCGGGACTAGCAGATTTCAAGAGACCCAGTACTTC. Translated, it gives CASSPAGTSRFQETQYF.

The chain carries TRBV7-9 and TRBJ2-7; D perhaps matches TRBD2 (6 bases). V was cut by 1 base and J by 5 bases, with 15 bases left in between. This CDR3 region has 15 residues. The germline CDR1 and CDR2 sequences are SEHNR and FQNEAQ (reference sequence). CDR3 nucleotide sequence: TGTGCCAGCAGCTTAGTAGCGACGGGCGGGGACGAGCAGTACTTC. As protein: CASSLVATGGDEQYF.

This rearrangement joins TRBV19 to TRBJ1-1; D is unclear. From germline, CDR1 is LNHDA and CDR2 SQIVND (reference sequence). This CDR3 comprises 13 residues. Trimming removed 5 bases at V and 3 bases at J, with 10 bases between. The CDR3 loop reads CASSAREHTEAFF. The CDR3 DNA is TGTGCCAGTAGTGCCCGGGAACACACTGAAGCTTTCTTT.

Remarks on this clone: Its ends do not fully match the called genes, so a read error is possible. The CDR3: CASNLGPTGSRYEQYF. The CDR3 DNA reads TGTGCCAGCAACTTAGGACCGACAGGGAGTAGGTACGAGCAGTACTTC. This rearrangement joins TRBV7-9 to TRBJ2-7, with TRBD1 identical over 7 bases. In germline, CDR1 is SEHNR, CDR2 FQNEAQ (reference sequence). CDR3 length equals 16 residues.

The CDR3 coding sequence is TGTGCCAGCAGCGTAGAACAGGGGAACACCGGGGAGCTGTTTTTT. It is translated as CASSVEQGNTGELFF. V and J are TRBV9 and TRBJ2-2; D possibly corresponds to TRBD1 (6 bases). The ends were cut back, 0 bases at V and 1 base at J, with 7 bases in the middle. This CDR3 is built from 15 residues. Germline-derived CDR1 and CDR2 are SGDLS and YYNGEE.

This chain's CDR3 is CASSYLTDFTGNTIYF. The CDR3 DNA reads as TGTGCCAGCAGCTACCTGACGGACTTCACCGGAAACACCATATATTTT. This chain joins TRBV5-4 and TRBJ1-3; D is undetermined. Trimming pared 3 bases from V and 4 bases from J, leaving 17 bases between. The CDR3 spans 16 residues. Germline-derived CDR1 and CDR2 are SGHNT and YYREEE (reference sequence).

This chain uses TRBV24-1 with TRBJ2-7, with D maybe TRBD1 (6 bases). The CDR3 loop spans 15 amino acids. Trimming left V 3 bases short and J 3 bases short, with 14 bases between. Germline V gene lookup returns CDR1 KGHDR and CDR2 SFDVKD. The CDR3 reads CATSDPDSRVYEQYF. For the CDR3, the DNA is TGTGCCACCAGTGATCCGGACAGCCGGGTCTACGAGCAGTACTTC.

CDR3 sequence (DNA): TGTGCCAGCAGCTGGGCTAATGAGCAGTTCTTC. This encodes CASSWANEQFF. This sequence joins TRBV5-5 and TRBJ2-1; D is uncertain. Germline assignment: CDR1 SGHKS and CDR2 YYEKEE (reference sequence). CDR3 length: 11 residues. The ends were cut back, 3 bases at V and 7 bases at J, with 5 bases in the middle.

A single count supports this clone. V gene TRBV5-1 combines with J gene TRBJ2-7; TRBD1 matches at 8 bases. There are 16 residues in the CDR3. Germline V gene lookup returns CDR1 SGHRS and CDR2 YFSETQ. The V segment lost 0 bases and the J segment 1 base; nucleotides outside the gene matches: 6. The CDR3 DNA is TGCGCCAGCAGCTTGGCTCTGGACAGGGTATCCTACGAGCAGTACTTC. Translating it yields CASSLALDRVSYEQYF.

This clone was observed a few times. The chain couples TRBV5-6 to TRBJ1-5, with TRBD1 identical over 8 bases. Germline values: CDR1 SGHDT, CDR2 YYEEEE. V was pared by 5 bases and J by 3 bases, with 10 bases of the junction left unmatched. This CDR3 contains 16 residues. The CDR3 nucleotides are TGTGCCAGCAGTTATCAGGGGGCAGGGAACAATCAGCCCCAGCATTTT. The encoded protein is CASSYQGAGNNQPQHF.

The rearrangement links TRBV4-1 to TRBJ1-6; possible D gene TRBD1, 5 bases. Germline V CDR1 and CDR2: MGHRA, YSYEKL. The V and J ends lost 4 bases and 1 base respectively, with 11 bases between them. The CDR3 covers 16 residues. The chain's CDR3 is CASSRGEESYNSPLHF. The CDR3 DNA follows: TGCGCCAGCAGCCGGGGGGAGGAATCCTATAATTCACCCCTCCACTTT.

This clone turned up a few times. The chain has TRBV12-5 and TRBJ2-7, with 10 nucleotides matching TRBD2. J gave up 6 bases and V 6 bases, and 11 bases lay outside the gene matches. CDR3 length: 15 residues. Per germline, CDR1 LGHNT and CDR2 FRNRAP. CDR3 sequence reads: CASGLQKRGGREQYF. The CDR3 region has the DNA TGTGCTAGTGGCCTCCAAAAGCGGGGGGGCCGCGAGCAGTACTTC.

This rearrangement joins TRBV7-9 to TRBJ2-3; TRBD2 agrees at 13 bases. V lost 5 bases, J lost 5 bases, and 4 bases stayed unmatched. CDR3 length: 15 residues. The germline CDR1 and CDR2 sequences are SEHNR and FQNEAQ (reference sequence). This CDR3 reads CASSRLAGGEDTQYF. CDR3 DNA: TGTGCCAGCAGCCGACTAGCGGGGGGAGAAGATACGCAGTATTTT.

This clone has a single count. The CDR3 nucleotides are TGTGCCAGCAGCTGGACAGGGGGCATCGACGAGCAGTACTTC. Amino acids: CASSWTGGIDEQYF. The rearrangement links TRBV5-5 to TRBJ2-7; 11 nucleotides match TRBD1. CDR1 is SGHKS, CDR2 YYEKEE, per germline (reference sequence). The V gene end was trimmed by 3 bases and the J gene end by 5 bases; junction bases not matched to a gene: 4. This CDR3 comprises 14 residues.

The chain joins TRBV6-2 or TRBV6-3 to TRBJ2-7; D is uncertain. The CDR3 loop spans 14 amino acids. CDR1 and CDR2 (germline): MNHEY, SVGEGT. V shed 0 bases and J shed 4 bases, with 10 bases lying between them. The CDR3 bases are TGTGCCAGCAGTTACTCGTCCCCGGGTTACGAGCAGTACTTC. Protein sequence: CASSYSSPGYEQYF.

The chain combines TRBV25-1 with TRBJ1-4; D not certain. The CDR3 has 15 residues. In germline, CDR1 is MGHDK, CDR2 SYGVNS. Deletions cut 1 base from V and 5 bases from J, with 11 bases between. CDR3 residues: CASSEWITENEKLFF. Written as DNA, the CDR3 is TGTGCCAGCAGTGAATGGATCACGGAGAATGAAAAACTGTTTTTT.

This rearrangement joins TRBV20-1 to TRBJ2-3, with TRBD2 as a possible D gene (5 bases). V lost 3 bases and J 4 bases, leaving 20 bases between the germline ends. CDR1 DFQATT and CDR2 SNEGSKA come from the germline V gene (reference sequence). CDR3 length: 16 residues. The CDR3 DNA reads TGCAGTGCTAGTGTGGTGAGGGTCCCGCGCTCAGATACGCAGTATTTT. Translating gives CSASVVRVPRSDTQYF.

The CDR3 sequence is CAWGLYSNQPQHF. In nucleotides, the CDR3 is TGTGCCTGGGGTCTGTATAGCAATCAGCCCCAGCATTTT. This chain links TRBV30 with TRBJ1-5, with D unclear. The V end was cut by 5 bases, the J end by 0 bases, with 8 bases between. In germline, CDR1 is GTSNPN, CDR2 SVGIG (reference sequence). CDR3 size: 13 residues.

V gene TRBV9 combines with J gene TRBJ2-3; D is perhaps TRBD2 (6 bases). V was pared by 0 bases and J by 2 bases, with 10 bases between. The CDR3 sequence is 15 residues long. Germline-derived CDR1 and CDR2 are SGDLS and YYNGEE. CDR3 DNA sequence: TGTGCCAGCAGCGTAGGGAGGGCCCCCACAGATACGCAGTATTTT. Protein product: CASSVGRAPTDTQYF.

The chain has TRBV5-6 and TRBJ1-1; D is unresolved. Germline V gene sequence: CDR1 SGHDT, CDR2 YYEEEE. The CDR3 runs 14 residues. The V and J ends lost 0 bases and 3 bases respectively, with 9 bases between them. This chain's CDR3 is CASSLGRRDTEAFF. In DNA form, the CDR3 reads TGTGCCAGCAGCTTGGGGCGGAGGGACACTGAAGCTTTCTTT.

The chain links TRBV6-5 to TRBJ2-3, with 10 bases matching TRBD2. V trimming: 4 bases; J trimming: 6 bases; junction bases outside the gene matches: 10. Germline V gives CDR1 MNHEY, CDR2 SVGAGI. The CDR3 covers 16 residues. This chain's CDR3 is CASSSRTSGGQDTQYF. The CDR3 DNA reads TGTGCCAGCAGTTCCCGGACTAGCGGTGGCCAGGATACGCAGTATTTT.